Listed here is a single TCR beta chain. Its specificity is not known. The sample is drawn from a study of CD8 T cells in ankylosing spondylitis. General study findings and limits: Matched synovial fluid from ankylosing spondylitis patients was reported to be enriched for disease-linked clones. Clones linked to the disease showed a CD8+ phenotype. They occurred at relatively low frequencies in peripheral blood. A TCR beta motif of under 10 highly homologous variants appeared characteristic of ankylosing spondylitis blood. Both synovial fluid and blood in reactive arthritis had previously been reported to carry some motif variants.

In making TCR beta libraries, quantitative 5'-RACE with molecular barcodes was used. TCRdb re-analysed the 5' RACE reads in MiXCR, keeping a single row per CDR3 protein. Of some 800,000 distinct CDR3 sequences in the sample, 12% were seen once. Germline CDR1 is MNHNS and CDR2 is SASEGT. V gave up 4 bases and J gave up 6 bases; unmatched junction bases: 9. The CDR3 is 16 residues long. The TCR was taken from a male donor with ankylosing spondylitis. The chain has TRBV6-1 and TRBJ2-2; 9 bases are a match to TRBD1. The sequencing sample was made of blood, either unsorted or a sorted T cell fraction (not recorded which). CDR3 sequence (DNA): TGTGCCAGCAGTGCAGCCCCCGGGACAGGGTCCGGGGAGCTGTTTTTT. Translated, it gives CASSAAPGTGSGELFF.